This T cell receptor (beta chain) was identified during a study of blood T cell repertoires in COVID-19. Overall study: Material from acute and convalescent COVID-19 was sourced from the United States, Italy and Spain. PBMCs, B-cell-depleted T cells, or T cells provided the cDNA or gDNA that made up the material.

TCRdb keeps only in-frame clones here, not all; method: immunoSEQ multiplex PCR. The sample includes approximately 270,000 clones, roughly 80% of them seen just once. This CDR3 region has 18 residues. The junction had 7 bases not matched to a gene; V was cut back by 0 bases and J by 0 bases. Germline V gene data show CDR1 as SGHRS and CDR2 as YFSETQ. The genes are TRBV5-1 and TRBJ1-2; TRBD1 agrees at 11 bases. Sample: peripheral blood. The TCR was taken from a man older than 75 with acute or convalescent COVID-19. CDR3 in amino acids: CASSLARTGGFPNYGYTF. The CDR3 region has the DNA TGCGCCAGCAGCTTGGCGAGGACAGGGGGCTTCCCTAACTATGGCTACACCTTC.